These 18 T cell receptor beta chains were sequenced from one sample in a study of T-cell memory formation after mild COVID-19. In TCRdb, the 5' RACE reads were re-called with MiXCR into one record per CDR3 protein. The repertoire has about 350,000 distinct CDR3 sequences, approximately 15% of them found once; the top ten carry less than 25%. The source material was PBMCs or a T cell subset sorted from them (not recorded which). All receptors come from a man aged 18 to 30 who had mild COVID-19 (a few samples of this study predate the infection). Cell type and time point are not known.

This clonotype was seen only a few times. The chain has TRBV9 and TRBJ1-3; D uncertain. V was cut by 4 bases and J by 0 bases, with 8 bases left in between. The CDR3 covers 14 residues. CDR1 and CDR2 from the germline V gene are SGDLS and YYNGEE. This CDR3 reads CASSPRNSGNTIYF. DNA of the CDR3: TGTGCCAGCAGCCCCCGGAACTCTGGAAACACCATATATTTT.

The table lists this clonotype with many counts. V and J are TRBV27 and TRBJ1-2; no clear D. The CDR3 spans 13 residues. V was pared by 3 bases and J by 5 bases, with 10 bases between. The germline CDR1 and CDR2 sequences are MNHEY and SMNVEV (reference sequence). As DNA, the CDR3 is TGTGCCAGCAGTTTGACCGGACTGTATGGCTACACCTTC. Translation: CASSLTGLYGYTF.

The rearrangement joins TRBV6-5 to TRBJ2-7, with a tentative D call TRBD1 (6 bases). There are 14 residues in the CDR3. Germline-derived CDR1 and CDR2 are MNHEY and SVGAGI. The ends were cut back, 4 bases at V and 2 bases at J, with 12 bases in the middle. CDR3 DNA sequence: TGTGCCAGCAGTTTCCGACAGGAAACCTACGAGCAGTACTTC. Residues: CASSFRQETYEQYF.

This clonotype was recorded a few times. This rearrangement joins TRBV18 to TRBJ2-1; D is tentatively TRBD1 or TRBD2 (6 bases each). CDR1 and CDR2 (germline): KGHSH, LQKENI. CDR3 length: 12 amino acids. Trimming pared 5 bases from V and 9 bases from J, leaving 11 bases between. This chain's CDR3 is CASSIQGLEQFF. The CDR3 coding sequence is TGTGCCAGCTCAATACAGGGACTTGAGCAGTTCTTC. Looking up the rest from reference TRBV18 and TRBJ2-1 gives the full variable domain: NAGVMQNPRHLVRRRGQEARLRCSPMKGHSHVYWYRQLPEEGLKFMVYLQKENIIDESGMPKERFSAEFPKEGPSILRIQQVVRGDSAAYFCASSIQGLEQFFGPGTRLTVL.

This clonotype showed up many times. This rearrangement joins TRBV5-5 to TRBJ2-2; maybe TRBD1 (5 bases). Trimming cost V 2 bases and J 6 bases, with 11 bases left between them. The CDR3 has 14 amino acids. The germline gives CDR1 SGHKS, CDR2 YYEKEE (reference sequence). DNA for the CDR3: TGTGCCAGCAGCTTACAGGTTTTTGCCGGGGAGCTGTTTTTT. It codes for CASSLQVFAGELFF.

This clonotype occurred many times. The chain is built from TRBV4-3 and TRBJ2-2, with TRBD1 matching over 7 bases. The CDR3 consists of 15 residues. Germline CDR1 reads LGHNA; CDR2 reads YSLEER. With 5 bases clipped from V and 5 bases from J, the junction kept 8 bases outside the gene matches. The CDR3 is CASSSSGTETGELFF. Here the CDR3 DNA reads TGCGCCAGCAGCTCGTCCGGGACAGAAACCGGGGAGCTGTTTTTT.

The chain couples TRBV9 to TRBJ1-1; D possibly corresponds to TRBD1 (6 bases). Trimming cost V 4 bases and J 5 bases, with 12 bases left between them. CDR1 and CDR2 (germline): SGDLS, YYNGEE. The CDR3 has 13 residues. CDR3 residues: CASSLQGWTEAFF. The DNA for the CDR3 is TGTGCCAGCAGCTTACAGGGCTGGACTGAAGCTTTCTTT.

The rearrangement links TRBV11-3 to TRBJ2-3, with 8 bases identical to TRBD2. The CDR3 is made up of 14 amino acids. The germline gives CDR1 SGHNT, CDR2 YENEEA. V was pared by 5 bases and J by 10 bases, with 11 bases of the junction left unmatched. CDR3 in amino acids: CASSAGGRAGAQYF. In DNA form, the CDR3 reads TGTGCCAGCAGCGCCGGGGGGAGAGCGGGGGCGCAGTATTTT.

The rearrangement links TRBV4-2 to TRBJ2-5; possible D gene TRBD2, 5 bases. The germline V gene encodes CDR1 LGHNA and CDR2 YNFKEQ. Between the trimmed V and J ends, which lost 1 base and 3 bases, there was a span of 12 bases. The CDR3 has 15 residues. The CDR3 spells CASSQGGDGKETQYF. CDR3 sequence (DNA): TGTGCCAGCAGCCAAGGGGGAGACGGTAAAGAGACCCAGTACTTC.

V usage is TRBV9 and J usage is TRBJ2-3; 9 bases map to TRBD2. The CDR3 loop spans 16 amino acids. Germline V lookup: CDR1 SGDLS, CDR2 YYNGEE. J was trimmed by 1 base and V by 0 bases; bases with no gene match: 3. CDR3 nucleotides: TGTGCCAGCAGCGTAGGGCCTAGCGGGGGCACAGATACGCAGTATTTT. It specifies CASSVGPSGGTDTQYF.

V gene TRBV28 combines with J gene TRBJ2-3, with D possibly matching TRBD2 (6 bases). Germline CDR1 MDHEN, CDR2 SYDVKM. The CDR3 covers 14 residues. Trimming left V 5 bases short and J 4 bases short, with 13 bases between. This CDR3 reads CASSPVGEADTQYF. As DNA, the CDR3 is TGTGCCAGCAGTCCGGTCGGGGAGGCAGATACGCAGTATTTT.

This rearrangement joins TRBV4-3 to TRBJ2-1, with a possible D match to TRBD2 (6 bases). The V and J ends lost 2 bases and 3 bases respectively, with 23 bases between them. Looked up from germline, CDR1 is LGHNA and CDR2 is YSLEER. CDR3 length: 19 residues. CDR3 sequence (DNA): TGCGCCAGCAGCCAAAACGAGCGGCCACCCGGGAGCCTCTACAATGAGCAGTTCTTC. Translated: CASSQNERPPGSLYNEQFF.

The CDR3 DNA reads as TGCGCCAGCAGCCAAGGAAGCGGGGGGCGAGGGGAGACCCAGTACTTC. The encoded protein is CASSQGSGGRGETQYF. This chain links TRBV4-1 with TRBJ2-5, with TRBD2 matching over 9 bases. Germline V gene data show CDR1 as MGHRA and CDR2 as YSYEKL. Germline trimming cut 1 base from V and 5 bases from J; bases unmatched to any gene: 8. The CDR3 length is 16 residues.

This clonotype was seen more than once but under ten times. This chain connects TRBV4-1 to TRBJ1-2; D is unresolved. CDR3 length: 13 residues. Germline V gene lookup returns CDR1 MGHRA and CDR2 YSYEKL. V lost 5 bases and J 5 bases, leaving 12 bases between the germline ends. CDR3 coding DNA: TGCGCCAGCAGCGTACACCTCCTGTATGGCTACACCTTC. Protein product: CASSVHLLYGYTF.

The sample holds a few counts of this clonotype. The chain is built from TRBV4-1 and TRBJ2-3, with D hard to call. Trimming removed 2 bases from V and 5 bases from J, with 14 bases in between. CDR1 and CDR2 (germline): MGHRA, YSYEKL. CDR3 length equals 15 residues. The CDR3 DNA reads TGCGCCAGCAGCCAACGACTGAGTGGTGAAGATACGCAGTATTTT. This encodes CASSQRLSGEDTQYF.

On this clonotype: This sequence may be a read error, since a much larger clone differs from it by one base. The chain employs TRBV5-1 and TRBJ2-1, with 8 positions matching TRBD2. The germline V gene has CDR1 SGHRS and CDR2 YFSETQ. CDR3 length: 15 residues. In nucleotides, the CDR3 is TGCGCCAGCAGCATGCGGGGGGCCAAATACACTGAGCAGTTCTTC. Its protein product is CASSMRGAKYTEQFF.

This clonotype appeared a few times. The rearrangement uses TRBV29-1 and TRBJ1-2; D may be TRBD1 (5 bases). The germline V gene encodes CDR1 SQVTM and CDR2 ANQGSEA. This CDR3 comprises 15 residues. V was shortened by 6 bases and J by 4 bases, with 21 bases between the two germline ends. CDR3 in DNA: TGCAGCGTGAAGGTCCAGGGCGGTGGAGGCTATGGCTACACCTTC. Translation gives CSVKVQGGGGYGYTF.

This clonotype has more than one count but fewer than ten. The chain uses TRBV7-8 and TRBJ2-5; 7 bases match TRBD2. Looked up from germline, CDR1 is SGHVS and CDR2 is FQNEAQ. This CDR3 contains 12 residues. V shed 7 bases, J shed 4 bases, and the junction held 3 bases outside the gene matches. CDR3 nucleotide sequence: TGTGCCAGCATGGGGGGGGGAGAGACCCAGTACTTC. It translates to CASMGGGETQYF.